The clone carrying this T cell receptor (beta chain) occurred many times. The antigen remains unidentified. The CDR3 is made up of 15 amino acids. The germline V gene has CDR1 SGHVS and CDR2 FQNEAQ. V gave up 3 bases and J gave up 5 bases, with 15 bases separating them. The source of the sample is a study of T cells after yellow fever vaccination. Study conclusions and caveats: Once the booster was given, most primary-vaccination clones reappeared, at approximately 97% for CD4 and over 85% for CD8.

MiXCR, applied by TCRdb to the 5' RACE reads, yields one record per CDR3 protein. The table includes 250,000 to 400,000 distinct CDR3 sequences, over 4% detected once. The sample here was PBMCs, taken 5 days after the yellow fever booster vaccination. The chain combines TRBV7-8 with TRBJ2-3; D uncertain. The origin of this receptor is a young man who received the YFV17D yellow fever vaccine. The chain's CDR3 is CASSFTNGPGDTQYF. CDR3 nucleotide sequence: TGTGCCAGCAGCTTCACCAACGGACCGGGAGATACGCAGTATTTT.